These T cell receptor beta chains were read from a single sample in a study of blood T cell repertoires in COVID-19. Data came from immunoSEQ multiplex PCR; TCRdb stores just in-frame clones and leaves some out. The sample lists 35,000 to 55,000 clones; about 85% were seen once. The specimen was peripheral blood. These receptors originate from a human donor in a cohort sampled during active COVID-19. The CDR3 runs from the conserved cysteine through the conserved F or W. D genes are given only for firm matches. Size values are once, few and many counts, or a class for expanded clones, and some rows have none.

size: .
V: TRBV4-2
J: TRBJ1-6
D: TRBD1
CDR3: CASSSKTGVDTKSPLHF
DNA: TGTGCCAGCAGCTCCAAGACAGGGGTTGATACCAAATCACCCCTCCACTTT

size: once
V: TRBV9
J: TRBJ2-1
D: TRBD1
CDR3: CASTLGQTSSYNEQFF
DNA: TGTGCCAGCACCCTGGGACAGACGAGCTCCTACAATGAGCAGTTCTTC

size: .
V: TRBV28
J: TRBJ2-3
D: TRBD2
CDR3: CASAGRGPTDTQYF
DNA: TGTGCCAGCGCGGGGAGGGGTCCCACAGATACGCAGTATTTT

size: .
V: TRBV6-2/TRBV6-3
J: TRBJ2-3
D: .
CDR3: CASSSGTSTDTQYF
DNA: TGTGCCAGCAGTTCCGGGACTAGCACAGATACGCAGTATTTT

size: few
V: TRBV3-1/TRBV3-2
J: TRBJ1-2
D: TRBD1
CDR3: CASSQGQGASGYTF
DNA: TGTGCCAGCAGCCAAGGACAGGGGGCGTCTGGCTACACCTTC

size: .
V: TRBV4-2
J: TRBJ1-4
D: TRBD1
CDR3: CASSQPYRGTRNEKLFF
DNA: TGTGCCAGCAGCCAACCCTACAGGGGGACACGTAATGAAAAACTGTTTTTT

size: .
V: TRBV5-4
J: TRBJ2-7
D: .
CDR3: CASSLYGRAYEQYF
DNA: TGTGCCAGCAGCTTGTACGGCAGGGCCTACGAGCAGTACTTC

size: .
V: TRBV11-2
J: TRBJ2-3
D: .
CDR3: CASSLRQGSTDTQYF
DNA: TGTGCCAGCAGCTTACGGCAGGGAAGCACAGATACGCAGTATTTT

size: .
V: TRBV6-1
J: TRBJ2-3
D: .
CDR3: CASSERSYSTDTQYF
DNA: TGTGCCAGCAGTGAAAGATCCTATAGCACAGATACGCAGTATTTT

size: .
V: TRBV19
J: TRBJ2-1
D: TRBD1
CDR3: CASSGLGQGHPEQFF
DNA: TGTGCCAGTAGTGGGTTGGGACAGGGACATCCTGAGCAGTTCTTC

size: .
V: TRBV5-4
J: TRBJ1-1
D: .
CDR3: CASSLGGGYTEAFF
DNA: TGTGCCAGCAGCTTAGGGGGAGGGTACACTGAAGCTTTCTTT

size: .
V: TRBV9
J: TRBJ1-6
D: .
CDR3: CASSREEGSPLHF
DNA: TGTGCCAGCAGTAGGGAAGAGGGTTCACCCCTCCACTTT

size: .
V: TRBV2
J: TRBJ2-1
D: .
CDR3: CASSVVRGGNEQFF
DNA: TGTGCCAGCAGTGTAGTCAGGGGCGGCAATGAGCAGTTCTTC

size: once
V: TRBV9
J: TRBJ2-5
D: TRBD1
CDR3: CASSPRRDRRETQYF
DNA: TGTGCCAGCAGCCCCCGCCGGGACAGACGAGAGACCCAGTACTTC

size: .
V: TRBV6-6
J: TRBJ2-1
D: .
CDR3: CASSARAGAPHEQFF
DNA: TGTGCCAGCAGCGCCCGGGCGGGGGCCCCGCATGAGCAGTTCTTC

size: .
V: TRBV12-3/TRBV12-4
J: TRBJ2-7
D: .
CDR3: CASSLTASYEQYF
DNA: TGTGCCAGCAGCTTGACTGCCTCCTACGAGCAGTACTTC

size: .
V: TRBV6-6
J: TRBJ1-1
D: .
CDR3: CASSFQGWTEAFF
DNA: TGTGCCAGCAGTTTTCAGGGGTGGACTGAAGCTTTCTTT

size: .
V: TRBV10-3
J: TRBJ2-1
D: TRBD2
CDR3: CAISGTSGGAGEQFF
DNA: TGTGCCATCAGTGGGACTAGCGGGGGGGCCGGGGAGCAGTTCTTC

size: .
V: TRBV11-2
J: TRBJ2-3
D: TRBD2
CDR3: CASSNGEGTGGGPTQYF
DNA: TGTGCCAGCAGCAACGGGGAGGGGACTGGCGGGGGGCCGACGCAGTATTTT

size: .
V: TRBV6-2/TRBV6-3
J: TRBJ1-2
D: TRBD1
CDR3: CASSYLTGGINYGYTF
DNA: TGTGCCAGCAGTTACCTAACAGGGGGCATCAACTATGGCTACACCTTC

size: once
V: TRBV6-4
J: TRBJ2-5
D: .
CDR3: CARRDQYF
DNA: TGTGCCAGGAGGGACCAGTACTTC

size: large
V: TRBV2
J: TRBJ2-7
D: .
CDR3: CASSPYEQYF
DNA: TGTGCCAGCAGTCCATACGAGCAGTACTTC

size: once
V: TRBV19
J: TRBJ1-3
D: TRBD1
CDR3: CASSVTGAGNTIYF
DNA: TGTGCCAGTAGTGTTACAGGGGCTGGAAACACCATATATTTT

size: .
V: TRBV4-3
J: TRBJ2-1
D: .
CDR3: CASSQDEAGYNEQFF
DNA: TGCGCCAGCAGCCAAGATGAAGCGGGCTACAATGAGCAGTTCTTC

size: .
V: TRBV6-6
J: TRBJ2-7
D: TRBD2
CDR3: CASKRSGRVRSYEQYF
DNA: TGTGCCAGCAAGCGTAGTGGGAGGGTAAGATCCTACGAGCAGTACTTC

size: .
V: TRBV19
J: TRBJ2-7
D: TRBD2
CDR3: CASSRVGLPVEQYF
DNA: TGTGCCAGTAGTAGGGTGGGACTACCGGTCGAGCAGTACTTC

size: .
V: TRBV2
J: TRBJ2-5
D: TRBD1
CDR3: CASENDGTGGYQETQYF
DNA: TGTGCCAGCGAGAATGATGGGACAGGGGGTTACCAAGAGACCCAGTACTTC

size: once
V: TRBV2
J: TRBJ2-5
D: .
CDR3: CASSGDKETQYF
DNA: TGTGCCAGCAGCGGGGACAAAGAGACCCAGTACTTC

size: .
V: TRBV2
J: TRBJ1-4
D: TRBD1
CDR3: CASSARDSTNEKLFF
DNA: TGTGCCAGCAGTGCACGGGACAGCACTAATGAAAAACTGTTTTTT

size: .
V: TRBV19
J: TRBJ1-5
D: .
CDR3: CASSPPGKEFPGHF
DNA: TGTGCCAGTAGTCCACCAGGGAAGGAGTTCCCCGGGCATTTT